This T cell receptor beta chain originates from a study of preoperative IRX-2 immunotherapy in early breast cancer. Described treatment: preoperative locoregional IRX-2 cytokine immunotherapy. This phase Ib study tested locoregional IRX-2 cytokine immunotherapy given before surgery. The CDR3 extends over 14 amino acids. Germline assignment: CDR1 SGHRS and CDR2 YFSETQ. Trimming stripped 1 base from V and 0 bases from J, with 7 bases between. Profiling relied on immunoSEQ multiplex PCR, and the TCRdb table lists in-frame clones only, not all of them. This table holds approximately 98,000 clones, around 86% found once.

This receptor was obtained from a human donor with breast cancer. Sequenced here: tumor tissue, sampled after IRX-2 immunotherapy. This chain links TRBV5-1 with TRBJ2-5; D is uncertain. The DNA of the CDR3 is TGCGCCAGCAGCTTGATTACAGACCAAGAGACCCAGTACTTC. Encoded protein: CASSLITDQETQYF.